This TCR beta chain is from a study of shared clonotypes between healthy human individuals. Recent vaccinations or acute infections were absent in the healthy HIV-negative adult donors. CDR1 SGHNT and CDR2 YYREEE come from the germline V gene (reference sequence). The CDR3 length is 18 residues. The V and J ends lost 2 bases and 4 bases, in that order; junction bases with no gene match: 15. On this clone itself: This may come from a read error, since a much larger clone is one base off.

An even split of each subset's genomic DNA across several immunoSEQ plates was performed. On sorted subsets, replicate PCRs used about 200 ng DNA, or tens of thousands of T cell genomes. Method: immunoSEQ multiplex PCR; TCRdb's copy keeps in-frame clones and lacks some. The sample shows 330,000 or so clones, around 72% of them seen only once. J is TRBJ2-5 and V is TRBV5-4; 9 bases agree with TRBD2. The receptor comes from a man under 40 in good health. Sequences were obtained from memory CD4+ T cells sorted from blood. Subset in this sample: CD45RA-negative fraction. In nucleotides, the CDR3 is TGTGCCAGCAGCTTAGGGACTAGCTTGGGCTTGGGGGCAGAGACCCAGTACTTC. Its translation: CASSLGTSLGLGAETQYF.